This T cell receptor beta chain was sequenced for a study of blood T cell repertoires in COVID-19. Germline CDR1 is MDHEN and CDR2 is SYDVKM. The CDR3 is 18 amino acids. V shed 4 bases and J 1 base; nucleotides not matched to a gene: 9. Assay: immunoSEQ multiplex PCR; the TCRdb copy retains only in-frame clones and omits some. Here the sample spans a few hundred thousand clones, less than 90% being singletons. The clonotype originates from a woman in her 70s with COVID-19, enrolled during active disease. V is TRBV28 and J is TRBJ2-7; 14 nucleotides align to TRBD2. Sequenced sample: peripheral blood. The CDR3 region has the DNA TGTGCCAGCAGTTCCTTCGGACTAGCGGGGGGCCCTTCCTACGAGCAGTACTTC. The encoded protein is CASSSFGLAGGPSYEQYF.